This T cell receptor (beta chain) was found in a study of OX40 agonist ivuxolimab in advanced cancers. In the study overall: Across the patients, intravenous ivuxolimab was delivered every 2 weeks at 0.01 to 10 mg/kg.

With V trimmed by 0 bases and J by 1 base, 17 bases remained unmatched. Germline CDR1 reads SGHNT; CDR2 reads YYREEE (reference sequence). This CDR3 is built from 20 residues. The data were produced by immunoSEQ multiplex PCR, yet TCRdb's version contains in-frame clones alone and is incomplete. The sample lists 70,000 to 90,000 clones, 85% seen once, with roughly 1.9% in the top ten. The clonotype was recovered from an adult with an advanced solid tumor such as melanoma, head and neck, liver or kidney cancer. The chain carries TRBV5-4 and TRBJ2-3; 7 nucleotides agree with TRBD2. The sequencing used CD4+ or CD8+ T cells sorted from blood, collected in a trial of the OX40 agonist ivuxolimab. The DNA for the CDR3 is TGTGCCAGCAGCTTGGGCAGCAGGGCGGGAGAAGGGTGGGGCACAGATACGCAGTATTTT. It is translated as CASSLGSRAGEGWGTDTQYF.